This passage covers 7 T cell receptor beta chains from one sample sequenced in a study of blood T cell repertoires in COVID-19. Profiling relied on immunoSEQ multiplex PCR, and the TCRdb table lists in-frame clones only, not all of them. The data show hundreds of thousands of clones, with around 90% seen just once and about 1% held by the top ten. The sequenced sample was PBMCs or T cells enriched from blood (not recorded which). The source is a woman aged 25 to 39 who had recovered from COVID-19.

This chain joins TRBV3-1 (or the pseudogene TRBV3-2) and TRBJ2-3; 8 bases fit TRBD2. The CDR3 runs 14 residues. Germline assignment: CDR1 LGHDT and CDR2 YNNKEL (reference sequence). V shed 4 bases, J shed 4 bases, and the junction held 4 bases outside the gene matches. The CDR3 nucleotides are TGTGCCAGCAGCCCCTCGGGAGGGCCAGATACGCAGTATTTT. This translates into CASSPSGGPDTQYF.

This clone has only one observation. This chain connects TRBV27 to TRBJ1-1, with D maybe TRBD1 (5 bases). V was trimmed by 5 bases and J by 5 bases, leaving 12 bases between them. The CDR3 covers 13 residues. Germline V gene lookup returns CDR1 MNHEY and CDR2 SMNVEV (reference sequence). CDR3 in DNA: TGTGCCAGCAGTCTGGGGGGGATGACTGAAGCTTTCTTT. This translates into CASSLGGMTEAFF.

V is TRBV9 and J is TRBJ2-5; D gene unclear. The CDR3 extends over 16 amino acids. V was clipped by 0 bases and J by 2 bases, with 14 bases between them. CDR1 SGDLS and CDR2 YYNGEE come from the germline V gene. CDR3 region: CASSVGARASQETQYF. Written as DNA, the CDR3 is TGTGCCAGCAGCGTAGGGGCCCGCGCGTCTCAAGAGACCCAGTACTTC. Based on the CDR3 plus reference TRBV9 and TRBJ2-5, the full variable domain is DSGVTQTPKHLITATGQRVTLRCSPRSGDLSVYWYQQSLDQGLQFLIQYYNGEERAKGNILERFSAQQFPDLHSELNLSSLELGDSALYFCASSVGARASQETQYFGPGTRLLVL.

This chain links TRBV18 with TRBJ1-3; weak D call: TRBD1 (5 bases). This CDR3 comprises 17 residues. Germline V lookup: CDR1 KGHSH, CDR2 LQKENI. V shed 3 bases and J shed 0 bases, with 15 bases lying between them. CDR3 amino acids: CASSPEIYRSSGNTIYF. The CDR3 DNA sequence: TGTGCCAGCTCACCGGAAATTTACAGGAGCTCTGGAAACACCATATATTTT.

The chain uses TRBV7-9 and TRBJ2-2, with TRBD2 identical over 10 bases. CDR1 and CDR2 (germline): SEHNR, FQNEAQ (reference sequence). This CDR3 contains 16 residues. J was trimmed by 4 bases and V by 5 bases; bases with no gene match: 7. For the CDR3, the DNA is TGTGCCAGCAGCCACACCGGACTAGCGGCCACCGGGGAGCTGTTTTTT. It translates to CASSHTGLAATGELFF.

The chain has TRBV29-1 and TRBJ1-1; perhaps TRBD1 as D (6 bases). Germline CDR1 and CDR2: SQVTM and ANQGSEA. CDR3 length equals 13 residues. V lost 7 bases and J 1 base, leaving 13 bases between the germline ends. CDR3 coding DNA: TGCAGCGCCGCGACAGGTTGGAACACTGAAGCTTTCTTT. Amino acid sequence: CSAATGWNTEAFF. The full variable domain, completed using reference TRBV29-1 and TRBJ1-1, is SAVISQKPSRDICQRGTSLTIQCQVDSQVTMMFWYRQQPGQSLTLIATANQGSEATYESGFVIDKFPISRPNLTFSTLTVSNMSPEDSSIYLCSAATGWNTEAFFGQGTRLTVV.

This clone was recorded once. The chain carries TRBV5-1 and TRBJ2-7; the match to TRBD1 covers 9 bases. CDR1 SGHRS and CDR2 YFSETQ come from the germline V gene. CDR3 length: 14 amino acids. The J segment lost 6 bases and the V segment lost 2 bases, leaving 6 bases of the junction unmatched. The CDR3, as DNA: TGCGCCAGCAGCTTTTTCACAGGGGGCATCGAGCAGTACTTC. Translating it yields CASSFFTGGIEQYF. The variable domain in full, with the rest retrieved from reference TRBV5-1 and TRBJ2-7, is KAGVTQTPRYLIKTRGQQVTLSCSPISGHRSVSWYQQTPGQGLQFLFEYFSETQRNKGNFPGRFSGRQFSNSRSEMNVSTLELGDSALYLCASSFFTGGIEQYFGPGTRLTVT.